Below are 10 T cell receptor beta chains sequenced from a single sample in a study of cytomegalovirus exposure and HLA in healthy donors. Sequencing used immunoSEQ multiplex PCR; TCRdb keeps in-frame clones, though not all of them. The sample comprises 200,000 to 300,000 clones, 86% of which are singletons, and roughly 1.2% rests with the top ten. The sequenced sample consisted of PBMCs. The receptors were sampled from a woman in her 30s in good health and CMV-seropositive.

The genes are TRBV15 and TRBJ1-4; no clear D gene. The CDR3 is made up of 13 amino acids. V shed 0 bases and J shed 5 bases, with 4 bases lying between them. Germline V gives CDR1 LNHNV, CDR2 YYDKDF (reference sequence). CDR3 sequence (DNA): TGTGCCACCAGCAGAGACAGGAATGAAAAACTGTTTTTT. Residues: CATSRDRNEKLFF. The whole variable domain, filled in from reference TRBV15 and TRBJ1-4, reads DAMVIQNPRYQVTQFGKPVTLSCSQTLNHNVMYWYQQKSSQAPKLLFHYYDKDFNNEADTPDNFQSRRPNTSFCFLDIRSPGLGDTAMYLCATSRDRNEKLFFGSGTQLSVL.

This clone is a singleton in its sample. This chain joins TRBV18 and TRBJ2-7, with TRBD2 identical over 12 bases. CDR3 size: 18 residues. The trim removed 5 bases at V and 4 bases at J, leaving 15 bases unmatched. In germline, CDR1 is KGHSH, CDR2 LQKENI. CDR3 loop: CASSSNRGMTSGGYEQYF. In DNA, the CDR3 is TGTGCCAGCTCATCAAACCGGGGGATGACTAGCGGGGGTTACGAGCAGTACTTC.

V gene TRBV28 combines with J gene TRBJ2-1, with no clear D. The CDR3 runs 17 residues. Trimming pared 6 bases from V and 1 base from J, leaving 19 bases between. Germline-derived CDR1 and CDR2 are MDHEN and SYDVKM. CDR3 nucleotide sequence: TGTGCCAGCAGCCGCGTCTTTGGCGGAGCGTCCTACAATGAGCAGTTCTTC. Residues: CASSRVFGGASYNEQFF.

The sample holds a few counts of this clone. The V call is TRBV7-7, the J call TRBJ1-5; D unresolved. CDR1 and CDR2 from the germline V gene are SSHAT and FNYEAQ (reference sequence). Deletions cut 3 bases from V and 6 bases from J, with 9 bases between. The CDR3 extends over 13 amino acids. The CDR3 is CASSFQVGQPQHF. The DNA of the CDR3 is TGTGCCAGCAGCTTCCAGGTCGGTCAGCCCCAGCATTTT.

This rearrangement joins TRBV27 to TRBJ2-7, with D possibly being TRBD2 (6 bases). Between the trimmed V and J ends, which lost 1 base and 6 bases, there was a span of 13 bases. The germline CDR1 and CDR2 sequences are MNHEY and SMNVEV (reference sequence). The CDR3 sequence is 14 residues long. CDR3 in amino acids: CASSLYKTSSEQYF. The CDR3 DNA is TGTGCCAGCAGTTTATATAAAACTAGCTCCGAGCAGTACTTC.

V is TRBV27 and J is TRBJ1-1; perhaps TRBD1 as D (5 bases). V lost 6 bases and J lost 11, with 10 bases in between. Per germline, CDR1 MNHEY and CDR2 SMNVEV (reference sequence). The CDR3 length is 10 residues. The CDR3: CASSRGGAFF. DNA for the CDR3: TGTGCCAGCAGCCGGGGGGGGGCTTTCTTT.

The chain recombines TRBV28 with TRBJ2-7; D remains unclear. The CDR3 covers 14 residues. Germline V gene data show CDR1 as MDHEN and CDR2 as SYDVKM. V lost 6 bases to trimming and J lost 2 bases, with 14 bases between them. The DNA for the CDR3 is TGTGCCAGCAGGGCCATGACAACGACCTACGAGCAGTACTTC. This gives the protein CASRAMTTTYEQYF.

As DNA, the CDR3 is TGTGCCAGCAGTTTATCGGGGAGGGAGTCCTCCTACAATGAGCAGTTCTTC. It specifies CASSLSGRESSYNEQFF. The genes are TRBV27 and TRBJ2-1, with 7 bases identical to TRBD2. Germline CDR1 and CDR2: MNHEY and SMNVEV (reference sequence). This CDR3 has 17 residues. V was pared by 0 bases and J by 0 bases, with 5 bases of the junction left unmatched.

The chain uses TRBV27 and TRBJ1-4; maybe TRBD1 (6 bases). The V gene's germline CDR1 is MNHEY and CDR2 SMNVEV (reference sequence). The CDR3 is 17 amino acids. V was shortened by 6 bases and J by 8 bases, with 25 bases between the two germline ends. The CDR3 sequence is CASSSRWGRGFGEKLFF. CDR3 bases: TGTGCCAGCAGCTCCAGGTGGGGGCGAGGGTTTGGGGAAAAACTGTTTTTT.

V gene TRBV5-1 combines with J gene TRBJ2-1; D might be TRBD2 (6 bases). Looked up from germline, CDR1 is SGHRS and CDR2 is YFSETQ. V was shortened by 0 bases and J by 8 bases, with 18 bases between the two germline ends. The CDR3 covers 16 residues. The CDR3 sequence: CASSLGVAEGWDEQFF. CDR3 in DNA: TGCGCCAGCAGCTTGGGAGTGGCGGAGGGGTGGGATGAGCAGTTCTTC.